This T cell receptor (beta chain) comes out of a study of cytomegalovirus exposure and HLA in healthy donors listed by TCRdb under 2017. At the level of the whole study: According to an earlier analysis of 587 of the donors, some 170 million T cells yielded 90 million to 130 million unique TCR beta sequences and about 280 Gb of sequence data. Rather than using new phenotypic data, the later analysis identified candidate immune exposures from TCR beta sequences and from how often those sequences occurred across donors. Besides the first cohort of some 670 subjects, a separate validation cohort made up of 90 to 150 different subjects was used. In an earlier analysis of a few hundred of the donors, high-throughput TCR beta sequencing was used to judge whether each TCR beta V gene segment behaved as functional or pseudogenic. The number of typed donors differed by locus: roughly 620-630 for A, B, C, DRB1 and DQB1; 500 to 550 for DQA1; around 610 for DPA1; and around 450 for DPB1. A later analysis re-analyzed previously published TCR beta repertoires from approximately 670 donors and added high-resolution HLA genotyping to study TCR occurrence patterns. HLA typing covered class I and class II loci at four-digit resolution. Among several hundred genotyped donors of the cohort, an average of around 250,000 unique TCR beta nucleotide sequences was sequenced per donor, of which approximately 19% were non-productive. Of the 300 to 400 genotyped donors, 65% to 90% fell in the genetic ancestry cluster associated with self-reported Caucasian donors. The study aimed to test whether cataloging public T cell receptors could reveal signatures of past pathogen exposure. All discovery cohort repertoires had been generated on a single sequencing platform. An early release covering roughly 580 HLA-typed donors comprised approximately 290 gigabases of sequencing data and around 85 million unique TCR sequences. A later genetic analysis took genome-wide SNP genotypes for about 60% of the roughly 670 donors and used that subset as a discovery cohort. The study profiled the T cell repertoires of 666 subjects by immunosequencing and related them to cytomegalovirus serostatus. To predict cytomegalovirus infection status, the study combined high-throughput TCR immunosequencing, statistical association of individual TCRs with disease status, and machine learning. Donor age, sex, ethnicity and CMV serostatus were compiled together with the repertoire data. Several DR-DQ haplotypes were handled as single units for association and clustering because linkage in the cohort was strong.

In total, roughly 670 healthy bone marrow donors made up the cohort. At the time of sampling, every cohort member was nominally healthy, though immune exposures that went unrecorded were likely present. The donor was CMV seronegative and belonged to the group of 352 seronegative cohort members. Every donor gave a peripheral blood sample, and the peripheral blood mononuclear cells from that sample were used for TCR beta sequencing. The Qiagen DNeasy Blood Extraction Kit was used to extract genomic DNA from the blood cell samples. Receptor libraries were prepared by the immunoSEQ multiplex PCR assay. A mixture of 60 forward primers for TCR Vbeta segments and 13 reverse primers for TCR Jbeta segments was used in the multiplex PCR. A multiplex PCR assay on genomic DNA amplified the CDR3 region of rearranged TCR beta genes. The amplified TCR beta libraries were sequenced on the Illumina HiSeq System as 87-base-pair reads. In the source study's methods: Across the 670 or so repertoires, a later analysis counted about 81 million unique TCR beta chains, around 11 million of which were shared by at least two donors. To remove PCR and sequencing errors, raw reads were error-corrected and collapsed into unique sequences using a nearest-neighbor algorithm that merged closely related sequences. Alignment of CDR3 sequences to IMGT reference sequences was used to assign V, D and J gene segments. For a sequence to be retained, a match of at least six nucleotides to both a V gene segment and a J gene segment was required. A rearrangement was called productive if the CDR3 had no stop codons and remained in frame with V and J, and every other rearrangement was called non-productive. CDR3 was defined according to IMGT convention as the region running from the second conserved V-encoded cysteine to the conserved J-encoded phenylalanine. The earlier analysis of about 610 of the donors excluded sequences that lacked an unambiguous match to a single V gene segment. In an earlier analysis of 587 of the donors, V segments were called functional above 56.7% productive rearrangements and were called segregating when the between-donor standard deviation exceeded 5%. To diagnose cytomegalovirus status from the catalog of TCR beta chain sequences, a statistical classification framework was built. V and J gene assignment, in a later analysis, came from comparing TCR nucleotide sequences with IMGT/GENE-DB human TR gene sequences. In a later analysis, CDR3 sequences and most-parsimonious VDJ recombination scenarios were assigned using the TCRdist pipeline. In a later analysis, each TCR beta chain was defined by its CDR3 amino acid sequence together with its V-gene family, and reads lacking a unique V-gene family were excluded. In a later analysis, a few hundred highly shared, low-generation-probability nucleotide sequences were removed to address suspected cross-contamination and a sequencing artifact. A later analysis calculated a clonal expansion index for each public chain from normalized within-repertoire ranks of inferred template counts. A later analysis computed generation probabilities with a VDJ recombination model fitted to out-of-frame rearrangements, and checked the results against IGoR. Hypergeometric tests were used in a later analysis to score TCR-TCR, TCR-HLA and TCR-CMV co-occurrence, with a repertoire-size bias correction applied to the TCR pairs. In a later analysis, false discovery rates were estimated by permuting HLA or CMV assignments 20 times. In a later analysis, co-occurring TCRs were grouped with DBSCAN, and TCRdist sequence similarity was added when clustering was performed within HLA-allele-positive subsets. Repertoires with fewer than 30,000 or more than 120,000 public chains, plus five repertoires with anomalous nucleotide sharing, were excluded from co-occurrence clustering. Not all clones reach the TCRdb copy of this immuneACCESS table, which keeps in-frame sequences only. Checked studies attribute under half of the gap to unresolved V genes and leave the rest unexplained. For V, J and clone size, that table is used; D and trimming come from the DNA. Within this sample are some 130,000 clones, with approximately 80% of them counted one time only. The ten largest clones take up over 0.95% of the sample.

To note about this clone: It lacks a known antigen. There are no base qualities to consult, and no much larger clone falls within one base.

The CDR3 sequence holds 16 residues, the cysteine and phenylalanine included. Just CDR3 DNA is preserved here, 48 bases in frame from base 1. V has 2 bases trimmed and J has 5 bases trimmed; junction bases matching no gene number 8. CDR1 and CDR2 are drawn from the germline V gene: MRHNA, SNTAGT. The investigation overall reported the following: A few of the identified cytomegalovirus-associated TCR beta chains were confirmed in vitro to be specific for cytomegalovirus antigens. A later genetic analysis associated a missense DCLRE1C variant with V-gene and J-gene trimming of TCR beta chains, and an independent cohort replicated the association. The presence/absence analyses assumed that sequencing depth was roughly uniform across donors, and that assumption may not be true. Because HLA typing was unavailable for some donors at each locus, only the typed subset was used in association tests. A further reported finding was that TCR beta sequences accurately predicted the HLA-A and HLA-B alleles for most subjects in the first cohort. Several of the top co-occurrence clusters appeared to be linked to parvovirus B19, influenza, CMV and Epstein-Barr virus, according to a later analysis. The earlier analysis of approximately 540 of the donors excluded fewer than 20 rarely observed V segments, including chromosome 9 orphons, because counts were too low. While some public TCRs were present in many individuals, most TCR sequences turned up only very rarely across donors. Correlated functional status among segregating V segments might reflect linkage disequilibrium, but an unknown experimental factor could not be ruled out. At a false discovery rate of 0.05, a later analysis linked approximately 18,000 TCR beta sequences to specific HLA alleles. An earlier analysis of 450 to 750 of the donors showed that most TCR beta V segments appeared in productive rearrangements either about 87% or about 30% of the time, which broadly matched IMGT annotations. In a later analysis, most CMV-associated TCR beta chains were found to appear HLA-restricted, with HLA associations seemingly driven largely by CMV exposure. The authors suggested that the approach could potentially be extended to other disease states and immunological phenotypes. The cohort was sequenced for TCR beta chains only, and without alpha or paired-chain data the features that could be detected were limited. According to a later analysis, TCR association rates differed among HLA loci, with DRB1 alleles showing the most associated TCRs and HLA-C alleles showing the fewest. A cluster of highly shared sequence variants was judged likely to be a technical artifact of the sequencing pipeline. Immune exposure information for the cohort was limited to CMV serostatus. The classifier was reported to diagnose cytomegalovirus status with high specificity and sensitivity in both the original and validation cohorts. Compared with the approximately 720-donor mean, donors in an Asian-associated ancestry cluster had fewer N-insertions in productive TCRs, according to a later genetic analysis. In the study, around 150 TCR beta chains were listed as associated with cytomegalovirus. Some IMGT-functional V segments, including TRBV6-2 and TRBV6-3, could not be distinguished by the 87-base-pair reads and were therefore excluded. Compared with equally common non-associated chains, HLA-associated TCR beta chains in a later analysis were more clonally expanded and had lower generation probabilities. Assigning TCR associations to individual alleles was difficult when HLA alleles, especially DR and DQ, strongly co-occurred.

Sequenced sample: PBMCs. The chain was built from TRBV6-4 and TRBJ2-1; TRBD2 agrees with 8 junctional bases. This sequence was found in a girl aged 2-10 years in good health and CMV-seronegative. CDR3 reads: CASSDGVGGAHNEQFF. The DNA reads TGTGCCAGCAGTGACGGCGTCGGGGGGGCCCACAATGAGCAGTTCTTC.